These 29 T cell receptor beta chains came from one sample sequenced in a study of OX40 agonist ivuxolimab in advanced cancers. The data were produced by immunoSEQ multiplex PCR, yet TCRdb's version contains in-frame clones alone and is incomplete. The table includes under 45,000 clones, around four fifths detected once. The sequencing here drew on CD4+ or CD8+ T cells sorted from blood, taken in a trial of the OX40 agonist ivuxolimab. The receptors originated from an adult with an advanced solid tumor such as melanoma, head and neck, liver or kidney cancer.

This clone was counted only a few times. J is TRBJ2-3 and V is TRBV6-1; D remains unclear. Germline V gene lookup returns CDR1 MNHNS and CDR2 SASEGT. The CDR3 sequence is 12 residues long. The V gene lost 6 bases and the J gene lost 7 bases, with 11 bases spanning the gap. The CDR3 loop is CASRLDLHTQYF. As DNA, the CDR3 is TGTGCCAGCAGGCTTGACTTACATACGCAGTATTTT.

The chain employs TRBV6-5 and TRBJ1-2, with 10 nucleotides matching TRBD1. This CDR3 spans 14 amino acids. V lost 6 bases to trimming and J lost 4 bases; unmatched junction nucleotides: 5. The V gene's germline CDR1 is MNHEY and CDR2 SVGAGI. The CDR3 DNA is TGTGCCAGCAGGGGGACAGGGGCCATCTATGGCTACACCTTC. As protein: CASRGTGAIYGYTF.

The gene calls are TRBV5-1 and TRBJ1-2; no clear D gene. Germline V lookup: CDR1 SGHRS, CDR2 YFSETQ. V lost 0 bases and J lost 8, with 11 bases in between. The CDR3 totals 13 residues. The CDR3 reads CASSLGEVGGYTF. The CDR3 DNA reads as TGCGCCAGCAGCTTGGGTGAGGTAGGCGGCTACACCTTC.

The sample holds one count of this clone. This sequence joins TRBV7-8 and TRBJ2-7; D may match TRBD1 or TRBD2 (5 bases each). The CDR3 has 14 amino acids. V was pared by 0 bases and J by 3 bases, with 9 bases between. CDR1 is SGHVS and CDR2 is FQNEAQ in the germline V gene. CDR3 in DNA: TGTGCCAGCAGCTTAGCTGAGGGGATCTACGAGCAGTACTTC. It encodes CASSLAEGIYEQYF.

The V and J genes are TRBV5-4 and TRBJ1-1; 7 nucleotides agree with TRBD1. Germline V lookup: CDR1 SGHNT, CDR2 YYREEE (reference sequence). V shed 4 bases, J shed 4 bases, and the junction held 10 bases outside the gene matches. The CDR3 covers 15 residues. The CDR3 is CASSPKQGRVTEAFF. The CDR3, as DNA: TGTGCCAGCAGCCCCAAACAGGGGCGGGTCACTGAAGCTTTCTTT.

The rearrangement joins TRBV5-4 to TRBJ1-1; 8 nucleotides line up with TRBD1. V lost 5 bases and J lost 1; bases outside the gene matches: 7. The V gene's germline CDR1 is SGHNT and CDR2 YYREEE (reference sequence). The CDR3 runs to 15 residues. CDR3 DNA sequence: TGTGCCAGCAGTCCTAGGACAGGGTGGAACACTGAAGCTTTCTTT. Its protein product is CASSPRTGWNTEAFF. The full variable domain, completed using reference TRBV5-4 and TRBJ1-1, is ETGVTQSPTHLIKTRGQQVTLRCSSQSGHNTVSWYQQALGQGPQFIFQYYREEENGRGNFPPRFSGLQFPNYSSELNVNALELDDSALYLCASSPRTGWNTEAFFGQGTRLTVV.

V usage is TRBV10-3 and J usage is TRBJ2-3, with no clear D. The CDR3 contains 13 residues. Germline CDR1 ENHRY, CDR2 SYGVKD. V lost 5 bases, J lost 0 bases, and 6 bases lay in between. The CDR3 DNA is TGTGCCATCAGTAACCCAAGCACAGATACGCAGTATTTT. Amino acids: CAISNPSTDTQYF.

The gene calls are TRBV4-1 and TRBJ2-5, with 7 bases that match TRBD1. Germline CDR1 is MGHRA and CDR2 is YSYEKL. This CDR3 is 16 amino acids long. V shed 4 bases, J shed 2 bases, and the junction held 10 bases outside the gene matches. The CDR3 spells CASSRVPGQKQETQYF. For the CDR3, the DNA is TGCGCCAGCAGCCGCGTACCGGGACAGAAGCAAGAGACCCAGTACTTC.

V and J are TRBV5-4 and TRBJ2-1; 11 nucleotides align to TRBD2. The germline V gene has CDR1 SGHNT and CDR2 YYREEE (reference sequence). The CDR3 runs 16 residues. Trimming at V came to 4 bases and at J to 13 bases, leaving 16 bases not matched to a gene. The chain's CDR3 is CASSTARASGGSRQFF. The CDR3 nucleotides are TGTGCCAGCAGCACAGCACGCGCTAGCGGGGGGTCACGTCAGTTCTTC.

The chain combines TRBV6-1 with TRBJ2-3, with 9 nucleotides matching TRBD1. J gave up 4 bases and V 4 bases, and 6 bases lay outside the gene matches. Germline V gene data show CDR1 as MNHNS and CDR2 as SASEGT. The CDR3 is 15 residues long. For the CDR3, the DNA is TGTGCCAGCAGTGTCACAGGGGGCTCCGCAGATACGCAGTATTTT. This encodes CASSVTGGSADTQYF.

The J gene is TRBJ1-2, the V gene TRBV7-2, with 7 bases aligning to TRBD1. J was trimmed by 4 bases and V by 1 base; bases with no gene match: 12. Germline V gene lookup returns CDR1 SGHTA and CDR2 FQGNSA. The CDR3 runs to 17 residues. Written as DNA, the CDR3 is TGTGCCAGCAGCTTAGAGGCCAGACAGGGACGATCCTATGGCTACACCTTC. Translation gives CASSLEARQGRSYGYTF.

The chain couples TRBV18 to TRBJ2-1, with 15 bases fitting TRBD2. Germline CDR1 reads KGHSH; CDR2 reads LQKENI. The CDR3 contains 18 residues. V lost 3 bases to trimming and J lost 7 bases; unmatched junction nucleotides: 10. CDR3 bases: TGTGCCAGCTCACCCCCGGGGACTAGCGGGAGGACGTGGAATGAGCAGTTCTTC. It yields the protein CASSPPGTSGRTWNEQFF.

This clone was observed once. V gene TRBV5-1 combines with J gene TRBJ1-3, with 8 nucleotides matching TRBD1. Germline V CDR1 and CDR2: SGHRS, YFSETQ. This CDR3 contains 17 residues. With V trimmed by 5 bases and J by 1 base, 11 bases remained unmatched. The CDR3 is CASRAGQAGGSGNTIYF. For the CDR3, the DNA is TGCGCCAGCAGGGCGGGACAGGCTGGAGGTTCTGGAAACACCATATATTTT.

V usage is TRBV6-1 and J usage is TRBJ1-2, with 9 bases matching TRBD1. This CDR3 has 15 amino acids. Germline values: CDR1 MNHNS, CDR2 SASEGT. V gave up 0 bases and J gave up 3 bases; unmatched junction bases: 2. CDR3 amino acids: CASSEAGQGYYGYTF. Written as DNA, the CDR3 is TGTGCCAGCAGTGAAGCGGGACAGGGATACTATGGCTACACCTTC.

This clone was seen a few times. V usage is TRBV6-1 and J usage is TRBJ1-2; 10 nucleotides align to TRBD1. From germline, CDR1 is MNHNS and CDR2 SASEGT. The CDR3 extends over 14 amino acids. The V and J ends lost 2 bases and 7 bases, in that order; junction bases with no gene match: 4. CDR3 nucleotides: TGTGCCAGCAGTGAATACGGGACAGGGGTTGGCTACACCTTC. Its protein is CASSEYGTGVGYTF.

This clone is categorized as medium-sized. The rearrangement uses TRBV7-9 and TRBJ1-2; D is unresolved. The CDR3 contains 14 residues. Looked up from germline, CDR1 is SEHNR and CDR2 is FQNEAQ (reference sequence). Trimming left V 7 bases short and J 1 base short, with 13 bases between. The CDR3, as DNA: TGTGCCAGCACCCCGCTGGGCAGTAACTATGGCTACACCTTC. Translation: CASTPLGSNYGYTF.

CDR3 sequence: CASSPTGRTYGYTF. The CDR3 DNA follows: TGTGCCAGCAGCCCAACGGGACGGACCTATGGCTACACCTTC. The V and J genes are TRBV7-3 and TRBJ1-2, with a weak D call TRBD1 (5 bases). The CDR3 runs 14 residues. V was trimmed by 5 bases and J by 4 bases, leaving 14 bases between them. Germline V gene lookup returns CDR1 SGHTA and CDR2 FQGTGA.

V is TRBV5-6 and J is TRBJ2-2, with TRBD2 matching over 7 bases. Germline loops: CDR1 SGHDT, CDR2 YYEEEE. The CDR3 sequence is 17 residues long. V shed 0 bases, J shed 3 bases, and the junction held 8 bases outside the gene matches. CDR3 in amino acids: CASSLALGGGHTGELFF. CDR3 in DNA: TGTGCCAGCAGCTTGGCCCTCGGGGGAGGGCACACCGGGGAGCTGTTTTTT. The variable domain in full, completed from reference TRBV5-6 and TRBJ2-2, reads DAGVTQSPTHLIKTRGQQVTLRCSPKSGHDTVSWYQQALGQGPQFIFQYYEEEERQRGNFPDRFSGHQFPNYSSELNVNALLLGDSALYLCASSLALGGGHTGELFFGEGSRLTVL.

The CDR3 sequence: CASSLGGGRPYNEQFF. The CDR3 DNA is TGCGCCAGCAGCTTGGGTGGCGGGAGACCCTACAATGAGCAGTTCTTC. The chain recombines TRBV5-1 with TRBJ2-1; 7 positions agree with TRBD2. In germline, CDR1 is SGHRS, CDR2 YFSETQ. There are 16 residues in the CDR3. V gave up 0 bases and J gave up 2 bases; unmatched junction bases: 5. The full variable domain, in which reference TRBV5-1 and TRBJ2-1 provide the parts outside the CDR3, is KAGVTQTPRYLIKTRGQQVTLSCSPISGHRSVSWYQQTPGQGLQFLFEYFSETQRNKGNFPGRFSGRQFSNSRSEMNVSTLELGDSALYLCASSLGGGRPYNEQFFGPGTRLTVL.

This CDR3 is CASSQYRDDPYEQYF. The CDR3 DNA is TGCGCCAGCAGCCAGTACCGGGATGACCCCTACGAGCAGTACTTC. V and J are TRBV4-1 and TRBJ2-7, with TRBD2 as a possible D gene (5 bases). Germline V gene sequence: CDR1 MGHRA, CDR2 YSYEKL. Trimming shortened V by 3 bases and J by 2 bases, and 14 bases separated the two germline ends. This CDR3 has 15 residues.

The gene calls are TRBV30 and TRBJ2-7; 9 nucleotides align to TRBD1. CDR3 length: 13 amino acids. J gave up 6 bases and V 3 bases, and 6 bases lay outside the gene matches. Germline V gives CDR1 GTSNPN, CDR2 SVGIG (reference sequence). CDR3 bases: TGTGCCTGGAGGGAGGACAGGGGAGGCGAGCAGTACTTC. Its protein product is CAWREDRGGEQYF.

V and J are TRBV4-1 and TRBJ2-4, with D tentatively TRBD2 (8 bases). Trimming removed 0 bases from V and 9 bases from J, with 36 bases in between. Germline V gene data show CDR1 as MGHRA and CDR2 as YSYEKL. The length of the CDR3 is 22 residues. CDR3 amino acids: CASSQDLIPGQPVERERGIQYF. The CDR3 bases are TGCGCCAGCAGCCAAGATCTAATACCGGGACAGCCGGTAGAGCGGGAGCGTGGCATTCAGTACTTC.

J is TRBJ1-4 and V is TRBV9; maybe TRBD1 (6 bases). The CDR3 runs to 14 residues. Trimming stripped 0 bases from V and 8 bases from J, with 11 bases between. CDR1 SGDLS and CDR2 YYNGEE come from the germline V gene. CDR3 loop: CASSVAGEEEKLFF. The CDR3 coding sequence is TGTGCCAGCAGCGTAGCAGGGGAGGAGGAAAAACTGTTTTTT.

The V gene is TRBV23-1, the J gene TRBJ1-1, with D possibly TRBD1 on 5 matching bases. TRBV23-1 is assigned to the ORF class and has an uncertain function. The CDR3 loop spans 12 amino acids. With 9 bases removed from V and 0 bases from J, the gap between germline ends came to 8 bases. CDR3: CARADMNTEAFF. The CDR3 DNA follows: TGCGCCAGGGCGGACATGAACACTGAAGCTTTCTTT.

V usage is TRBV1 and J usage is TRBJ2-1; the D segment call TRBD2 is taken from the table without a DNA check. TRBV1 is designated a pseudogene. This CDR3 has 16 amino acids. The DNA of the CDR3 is TGCACCAGCAGCCAATCGTACAAAACGGAGTACAATGAGCAGTTCTTC. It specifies CTSSQSYKTEYNEQFF.

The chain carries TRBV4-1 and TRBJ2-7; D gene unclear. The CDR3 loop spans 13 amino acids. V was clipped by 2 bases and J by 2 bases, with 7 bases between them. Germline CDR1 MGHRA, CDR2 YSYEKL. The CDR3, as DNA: TGCGCCAGCAGCCAACCTCCCACCTACGAGCAGTACTTC. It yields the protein CASSQPPTYEQYF.

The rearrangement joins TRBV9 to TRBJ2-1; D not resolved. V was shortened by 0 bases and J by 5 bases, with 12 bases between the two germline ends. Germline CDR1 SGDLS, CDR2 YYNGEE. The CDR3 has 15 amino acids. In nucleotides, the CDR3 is TGTGCCAGCAGCGTAGCCCCAACAGCAGACAATGAGCAGTTCTTC. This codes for CASSVAPTADNEQFF. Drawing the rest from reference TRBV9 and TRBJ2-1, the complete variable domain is DSGVTQTPKHLITATGQRVTLRCSPRSGDLSVYWYQQSLDQGLQFLIQYYNGEERAKGNILERFSAQQFPDLHSELNLSSLELGDSALYFCASSVAPTADNEQFFGPGTRLTVL.

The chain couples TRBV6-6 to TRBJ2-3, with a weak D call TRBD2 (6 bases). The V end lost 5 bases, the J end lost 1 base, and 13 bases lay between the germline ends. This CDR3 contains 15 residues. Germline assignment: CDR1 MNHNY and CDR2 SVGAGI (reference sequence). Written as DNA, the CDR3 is TGTGCCAGCAGTATAGCGGAGAGGGGCACAGATACGCAGTATTTT. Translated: CASSIAERGTDTQYF.

In DNA, the CDR3 is TGTGCCAGCAGTGAGGAACTCCACCGTGCCTACGAGCAGTACTTC. Translated, it gives CASSEELHRAYEQYF. V gene TRBV2 combines with J gene TRBJ2-7; D gene ambiguous. V was trimmed by 3 bases and J by 2 bases, leaving 14 bases between them. This CDR3 has 15 amino acids. The germline V gene has CDR1 SNHLY and CDR2 FYNNEI.